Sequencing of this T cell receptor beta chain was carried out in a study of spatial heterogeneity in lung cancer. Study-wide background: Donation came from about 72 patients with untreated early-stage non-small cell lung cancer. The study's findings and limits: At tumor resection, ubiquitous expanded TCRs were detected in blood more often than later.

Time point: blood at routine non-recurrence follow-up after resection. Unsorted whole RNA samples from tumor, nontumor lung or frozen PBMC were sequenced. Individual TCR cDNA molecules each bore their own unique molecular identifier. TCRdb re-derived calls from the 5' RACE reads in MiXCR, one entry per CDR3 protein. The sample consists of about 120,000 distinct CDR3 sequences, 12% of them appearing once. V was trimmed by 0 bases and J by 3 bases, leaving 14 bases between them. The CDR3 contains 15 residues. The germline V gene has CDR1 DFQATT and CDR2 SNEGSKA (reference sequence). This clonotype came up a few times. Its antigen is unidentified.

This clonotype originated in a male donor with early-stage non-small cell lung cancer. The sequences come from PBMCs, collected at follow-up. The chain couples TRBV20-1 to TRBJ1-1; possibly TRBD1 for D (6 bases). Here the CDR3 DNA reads TGCAGTGCTAGAGATCGGCAGGGGCCACACACTGAAGCTTTCTTT. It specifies CSARDRQGPHTEAFF.